Listed below are T cell receptor beta chains from one sample, sequenced in a study of OX40 agonist ivuxolimab in advanced cancers. Only in-frame clones appear in the TCRdb table, and some are missing; sequencing was by immunoSEQ multiplex PCR. Among around 29,000 clones listed, more than 75% were seen once. Here the sequenced sample was CD4+ or CD8+ T cells sorted from blood, taken in a trial of the OX40 agonist ivuxolimab. All receptors come from an adult with an advanced solid tumor such as melanoma, head and neck, liver or kidney cancer. Each CDR3 is given with its conserved first and last residue. D genes are given only for firm matches. The size entry is marked missing in some rows and otherwise reads once, few, many or a size class.

V gene	J gene	clone size	D gene	CDR3 DNA	CDR3 protein
TRBV11-3	TRBJ2-2	few	.	TGTGCCAGCAGCTTAGTTGGGGGCACCGGGGAGCTGTTTTTT	CASSLVGGTGELFF
TRBV11-2	TRBJ2-3	.	.	TGTGCCAGCAGCCCAGGAGAGGGTTGGACAGATACGCAGTATTTT	CASSPGEGWTDTQYF
TRBV5-6	TRBJ2-7	.	.	TGTGCCAGCAGCTTGGGCAGGCCCTACGAGCAGTACTTC	CASSLGRPYEQYF
TRBV27	TRBJ2-3	.	.	TGTGCCAGCTTTTCCCAAGGGGCGGTTACGCAGTATTTT	CASFSQGAVTQYF
TRBV27	TRBJ2-2	.	TRBD1	TGTGCCAGCAGTCCCTCAGCGACAGGGATCGGGGAGCTGTTTTTT	CASSPSATGIGELFF
TRBV21-1	TRBJ2-7	.	.	TGTGCCAGCAGTCTTGGACTAGCGGGGAGCGCCTCCTACGAGCAGTACTTC	CASSLGLAGSASYEQYF
TRBV29-1	TRBJ1-1	.	TRBD1	TGCAGCGTTCCCAGGGGGGGTGAAGCTTTCTTT	CSVPRGGEAFF
TRBV1	TRBJ1-1	.	.	TGCACCAGCAGCCAAGATCTCCCAGGGATGAACACTGAAGCTTTCTTT	CTSSQDLPGMNTEAFF
TRBV7-7	TRBJ2-1	.	.	TGTGCCAGCAGCTTAGTGACCTCCCCGGGGGCCCTTGGGAAGAATGAGCAGTTCTTC	CASSLVTSPGALGKNEQFF
TRBV27	TRBJ2-5	.	TRBD2	TGTGCCAGCAGGGGACTAGCGGAAGAGACCCAGTACTTC	CASRGLAEETQYF
TRBV10-1	TRBJ1-5	.	.	TGCGCCAGCAGTGAGTCGGATCAGCCCCAGCATTTT	CASSESDQPQHF
TRBV6-6	TRBJ1-2	.	TRBD1	TGTGCCAGCAATCCGGGACAGGGAGACGGCTACACCTTC	CASNPGQGDGYTF
TRBV6-6	TRBJ1-5	.	.	TGTGCCAGCGGCGCCCTTTATGGCAATCAGCCCCAGCATTTT	CASGALYGNQPQHF
TRBV6-5	TRBJ1-5	.	.	TGTGCCAGCAGTTACTCGGCAGGGGATTGGAGAAAGCCCCAGCATTTT	CASSYSAGDWRKPQHF
TRBV7-8	TRBJ2-1	.	TRBD2	TGTGCCAGCAGTATTAGCGGGGCGTATGAGCAGTTCTTC	CASSISGAYEQFF
TRBV4-1	TRBJ2-1	.	.	TGCGCCAGCAGTCTTTTTACGACCCGGGGTAACAATGAGCAGTTCTTC	CASSLFTTRGNNEQFF
TRBV4-1	TRBJ2-5	few	.	TGCGCCAGCAGCCAAGCCCTTCTGGGATTAGAAGAGACCCAGTACTTC	CASSQALLGLEETQYF
TRBV2	TRBJ2-7	.	.	TGTGCCAGCAGTGATGGAAGGGGGGGATCCCTCTACGAGCAGTACTTC	CASSDGRGGSLYEQYF
TRBV6-1	TRBJ2-7	.	TRBD1	TGTGCCAGCAGTGATTTAGGGACAGGGTACTTC	CASSDLGTGYF
TRBV6-6	TRBJ1-1	.	.	TGTGCCAGCACCGACAGGTTTACTGAAGCTTTCTTT	CASTDRFTEAFF
TRBV15	TRBJ2-7	.	.	TGTGCCACCTCCAGACCTGCGACGGACTACGAGCAGTACTTC	CATSRPATDYEQYF
TRBV19	TRBJ2-7	.	.	TGTGCCAGTAGACCCGACAAGGCCCACGAGCAGTACTTC	CASRPDKAHEQYF
TRBV5-8	TRBJ2-7	.	.	TGTGCCAGCAGCCCGGAGTTAGGCAGGGCATACGCACCCTACGAGCAGTACTTC	CASSPELGRAYAPYEQYF
TRBV21-1	TRBJ2-7	once	.	TGTGCCAGTACCCTGACGGGGGGTCACGAGCAGTACTTC	CASTLTGGHEQYF
TRBV6-5	TRBJ1-2	.	.	TGTGCCAGCAGCGCTCCGGGACAATCCCACTATGGCTACACCTTC	CASSAPGQSHYGYTF
TRBV10-3	TRBJ1-6	few	.	TGTGCCATCAATGACGTTGATAATTCACCCCTCCACTTT	CAINDVDNSPLHF
TRBV7-9	TRBJ1-2	.	.	TGTGCCAGCAGCTTAGGGGGAGCAGGTAGGGGAGATGGCTACACCTTC	CASSLGGAGRGDGYTF
TRBV9	TRBJ2-7	.	.	TGTGCCAGCAGCTCCGGGGAACGGGAGCCCACCTACGAGCAGTACTTC	CASSSGEREPTYEQYF
TRBV6-1	TRBJ2-5	medium-sized	TRBD2	TGTGCCAGCAGTGAAGCCGGCGGGGGGGTACAAGAGACCCAGTACTTC	CASSEAGGGVQETQYF
TRBV7-9	TRBJ1-1	.	TRBD1	TGTGCCAGCAGCCCCACAGGGGACACTGAAGCTTTCTTT	CASSPTGDTEAFF
TRBV6-5	TRBJ2-1	.	TRBD2	TGTGCCAGCAGTCCCCGGGGACTAGCGGGTAATGAGCAGTTCTTC	CASSPRGLAGNEQFF
TRBV15	TRBJ1-1	.	TRBD1	TGTGCCACCAGCAAGTCCGGGACAGGGGTCGGGAACACTGAAGCTTTCTTT	CATSKSGTGVGNTEAFF
TRBV9	TRBJ2-5	.	TRBD2	TGTGCCAGCAGCGTAGGGTTTAGCGGGGCCCAAGAGACCCAGTACTTC	CASSVGFSGAQETQYF
TRBV29-1	TRBJ2-3	.	.	TGCAGCGTTGAAGATCGGTCCCAAAATCCAACAGATACGCAGTATTTT	CSVEDRSQNPTDTQYF
TRBV5-5	TRBJ2-2	.	TRBD1	TGTGCCAGCAGCTCATCCCAGGGGGCTACCACCGGGGAGCTGTTTTTT	CASSSSQGATTGELFF
TRBV28	TRBJ1-2	.	TRBD1	TGTGCCAGCAGTCACGGGACAGGGGGCACGGGCTACACCTTC	CASSHGTGGTGYTF
TRBV27	TRBJ1-4	.	.	TGTGCCAGCAGTAGGGGGGAGGACACTAATGAAAAACTGTTTTTT	CASSRGEDTNEKLFF
TRBV7-8	TRBJ2-5	.	.	TGTGCCAGCAGTCCAGGGTCGGAAGAGACTCAGTACTTC	CASSPGSEETQYF
TRBV19	TRBJ1-1	.	.	TGTGCCAGTACATACGGGGGTAACACTGAAGCTTTCTTT	CASTYGGNTEAFF
TRBV6-6	TRBJ1-3	large	TRBD1	TGTGCCAGCAGACAGGGGGTAAACACCATATATTTT	CASRQGVNTIYF
TRBV29-1	TRBJ2-3	few	.	TGCAGCGTTGAAGGAGGGATGGGGAGGGGCGGGGACATGGATACGCAGTATTTT	CSVEGGMGRGGDMDTQYF
TRBV29-1	TRBJ2-7	.	.	TGCAGCGTTGAGGGTTGGGGGCAGTCCTACGAGCAGTACTTC	CSVEGWGQSYEQYF
TRBV30	TRBJ1-5	.	.	TGTGCCTGGAGTGTACCAGATACTAGCAATCAGCCCCAGCATTTT	CAWSVPDTSNQPQHF
TRBV7-8	TRBJ1-6	.	.	TGTGCCAGCAGCTTAGTGGGACCTATAGGGGAATATAATTCACCCCTCCACTTT	CASSLVGPIGEYNSPLHF
TRBV25-1	TRBJ1-2	few	.	TGTGCCACCACGGGGCAGGGATATGGCTACACCTTC	CATTGQGYGYTF
TRBV5-1	TRBJ2-7	.	.	TGCGCCAGCAGCGTGGGGATATCGCACGAGCAGTACTTC	CASSVGISHEQYF
TRBV30	TRBJ1-3	once	.	TGTGCCTGGAGTGTCATCCGATCCGCCTCTGGAAACACCATATATTTT	CAWSVIRSASGNTIYF
TRBV4-1	TRBJ1-1	.	.	TGCGCCAGCAGCCACTCCCCTCACAGGGACACTGAAGCTTTCTTT	CASSHSPHRDTEAFF